A single sample is the source of the 14 T cell receptor beta chains below, sequenced in a study of T cell repertoires in cytomegalovirus infection. One entry per CDR3 protein results from TCRdb running MiXCR on the reads. The data show roughly 570,000 distinct CDR3 sequences, over 35% seen once. Which antigens these TCRs recognize remains unknown. The specimen was cultured PBMCs, collected from culture after CMV antigen stimulation. These receptor sequences come from a human donor in good health (CMV status not recorded). Some clones in this sample may be carry-over from other donors' samples.

This chain connects TRBV7-2 to TRBJ2-1; D might be TRBD2 (6 bases). The V gene lost 7 bases and the J gene lost 8 bases, with 21 bases spanning the gap. The CDR3 spans 15 residues. Looked up from germline, CDR1 is SGHTA and CDR2 is FQGNSA. The CDR3 sequence: CASTPWGLGGDEQFF. The CDR3 bases are TGTGCCAGCACCCCCTGGGGCCTAGGAGGGGATGAGCAGTTCTTC.

This clonotype was found many times. The chain uses TRBV7-2 and TRBJ2-1; 8 bases agree with TRBD1. CDR3 length: 15 residues. Losses at the gene ends were 5 bases for V and 1 base for J; bases not matched to a gene: 4. Germline lookup yields CDR1 SGHTA and CDR2 FQGNSA. CDR3 sequence: CASSIDRGSYNEQFF. The CDR3, as DNA: TGTGCCAGCAGCATAGACAGGGGATCCTACAATGAGCAGTTCTTC.

This clonotype was picked up a small number of times. This chain connects TRBV18 to TRBJ2-5; 7 nucleotides agree with TRBD1. The CDR3 has 15 amino acids. V trimming: 5 bases; J trimming: 3 bases; junction bases outside the gene matches: 9. Germline CDR1 KGHSH, CDR2 LQKENI. CDR3 sequence: CASSTNRGTEETQYF. The CDR3 coding sequence is TGTGCCAGCTCAACAAACAGGGGCACAGAAGAGACCCAGTACTTC.

The chain has TRBV19 and TRBJ2-1; 7 bases are a match to TRBD1. J was trimmed by 3 bases and V by 7 bases; bases with no gene match: 3. The CDR3 is made up of 13 amino acids. Germline V gives CDR1 LNHDA, CDR2 SQIVND (reference sequence). The CDR3 sequence is CASMGQLYNEQFF. The CDR3 DNA is TGTGCCAGTATGGGACAGCTCTACAATGAGCAGTTCTTC.

The chain links TRBV14 to TRBJ2-3, with 7 bases fitting TRBD1. The trim removed 3 bases at V and 2 bases at J, leaving 5 bases unmatched. CDR1 SGHDN and CDR2 FVKESK come from the germline V gene. The CDR3 has 15 residues. Written as DNA, the CDR3 is TGTGCCAGCAGCCACCAAGGGGGCCACACAGATACGCAGTATTTT. The encoded protein is CASSHQGGHTDTQYF.

The V gene is TRBV7-9, the J gene TRBJ1-5; D is unresolved. The V and J ends lost 4 bases and 6 bases respectively, with 16 bases between them. The CDR3 contains 15 residues. In germline, CDR1 is SEHNR, CDR2 FQNEAQ (reference sequence). The CDR3 protein is CASSYGRAQSQPQHF. The CDR3 DNA follows: TGTGCCAGCAGCTACGGTAGGGCCCAGAGTCAGCCCCAGCATTTT.

The sample holds a few counts of this clonotype. This chain connects TRBV7-2 to TRBJ2-5; D is unclear. Germline loops: CDR1 SGHTA, CDR2 FQGNSA. There are 14 residues in the CDR3. With 0 bases removed from V and 3 bases from J, the gap between germline ends came to 8 bases. The CDR3 nucleotides read TGTGCCAGCAGCTTAGCGACAACCAAAGAGACCCAGTACTTC. Protein product: CASSLATTKETQYF.

The chain combines TRBV28 with TRBJ1-3; D remains ambiguous. Per the germline V gene, CDR1 is MDHEN and CDR2 is SYDVKM. The CDR3 spans 17 residues. Trimming took off 6 bases at V and 0 bases at J, with 18 bases between the two ends. The CDR3 DNA sequence: TGTGCCAGCAGGGCTTCCAGACCCTTGGGCTCTGGAAACACCATATATTTT. It encodes CASRASRPLGSGNTIYF.

This clonotype occurred a few times. V and J are TRBV10-3 and TRBJ2-7; 11 nucleotides agree with TRBD2. V shed 5 bases and J 0 bases; nucleotides not matched to a gene: 9. The germline CDR1 and CDR2 sequences are ENHRY and SYGVKD. The CDR3 runs 17 residues. The CDR3 coding sequence is TGTGCCATCAGTACCGGGGGACTAGCGGATAGCTCCTACGAGCAGTACTTC. Translation gives CAISTGGLADSSYEQYF.

The chain recombines TRBV7-6 with TRBJ2-2, with a possible D match to TRBD2 (6 bases). The germline gives CDR1 SGHVS, CDR2 FNYEAQ. Trimming stripped 0 bases from V and 4 bases from J, with 12 bases between. The CDR3 consists of 16 residues. CDR3 in amino acids: CASSLAGGLITGELFF. For the CDR3, the DNA is TGTGCCAGCAGCTTAGCGGGGGGACTGATCACCGGGGAGCTGTTTTTT.

CDR3 sequence reads: CASSSKAALYNEQFF. CDR3 DNA: TGCGCCAGCAGCTCGAAGGCTGCACTCTACAATGAGCAGTTCTTC. The chain has TRBV5-1 and TRBJ2-1; no clear D. Trimming removed 3 bases from V and 3 bases from J, with 13 bases in between. The V gene's germline CDR1 is SGHRS and CDR2 YFSETQ. CDR3 length: 15 residues.

Notes on this clonotype: This may be a read error: a much more frequent sequence differs by one nucleotide. V usage is TRBV11-2 and J usage is TRBJ2-5; 12 nucleotides agree with TRBD2. The CDR3 is 18 residues long. The J segment lost 4 bases and the V segment lost 4 bases, leaving 13 bases of the junction unmatched. Germline V gives CDR1 SGHAT, CDR2 FQNNGV. CDR3 amino acids: CASSSGASGRGYRETQYF. CDR3 DNA sequence: TGTGCCAGCAGCTCGGGTGCTAGCGGGAGGGGCTACCGAGAGACCCAGTACTTC. The full variable domain, with the rest looked up from reference TRBV11-2 and TRBJ2-5, is EAGVAQSPRYKIIEKRQSVAFWCNPISGHATLYWYQQILGQGPKLLIQFQNNGVVDDSQLPKDRFSAERLKGVDSTLKIQPAKLEDSAVYLCASSSGASGRGYRETQYFGPGTRLLVL.

The table lists this clonotype with a few counts. The V and J genes are TRBV7-8 and TRBJ1-1; possibly TRBD1 for D (6 bases). Germline V CDR1 and CDR2: SGHVS, FQNEAQ. This CDR3 contains 15 residues. V was clipped by 5 bases and J by 4 bases, with 17 bases between them. DNA for the CDR3: TGTGCCAGCAGCCGACTAGGCAGGGGTGGCACTGAAGCTTTCTTT. It encodes CASSRLGRGGTEAFF.

This sequence joins TRBV18 and TRBJ1-6; weak D call: TRBD1 (6 bases). The germline CDR1 and CDR2 sequences are KGHSH and LQKENI. The CDR3 spans 17 residues. V was shortened by 1 base and J by 10 bases, with 20 bases between the two germline ends. CDR3 sequence: CASSPLGARQRGSPLHF. CDR3 coding DNA: TGTGCCAGCTCACCACTGGGGGCCAGACAAAGGGGGTCACCCCTCCACTTT. Variable domain in full (rest from reference TRBV18 and TRBJ1-6): NAGVMQNPRHLVRRRGQEARLRCSPMKGHSHVYWYRQLPEEGLKFMVYLQKENIIDESGMPKERFSAEFPKEGPSILRIQQVVRGDSAAYFCASSPLGARQRGSPLHFGNGTRLTVT.